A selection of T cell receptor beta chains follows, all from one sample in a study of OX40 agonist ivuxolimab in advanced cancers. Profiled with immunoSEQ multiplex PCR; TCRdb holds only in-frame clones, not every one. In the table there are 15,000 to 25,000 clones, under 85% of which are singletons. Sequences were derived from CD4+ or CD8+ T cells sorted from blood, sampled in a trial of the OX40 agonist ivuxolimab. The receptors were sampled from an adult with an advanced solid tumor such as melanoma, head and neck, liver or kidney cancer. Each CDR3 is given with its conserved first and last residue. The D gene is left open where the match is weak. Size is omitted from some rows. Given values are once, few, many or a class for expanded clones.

cdr3_aa: CASSVSTHTEAFF; cdr3_nt: TGTGCCAGCAGCGTATCGACCCACACTGAAGCTTTCTTT; clone_size: NA; cdr3_length: 13; v_call: TRBV6-4; j_call: TRBJ1-1; d_call: NA
cdr3_aa: CSVVGGGELFF; cdr3_nt: TGCAGCGTTGTTGGGGGCGGGGAGCTGTTTTTT; clone_size: NA; cdr3_length: 11; v_call: TRBV29-1; j_call: TRBJ2-2; d_call: NA
cdr3_aa: CASSPDSRSYNSPLHF; cdr3_nt: TGTGCCAGCAGCCCGGACAGTAGGTCCTATAATTCACCCCTCCACTTT; clone_size: NA; cdr3_length: 16; v_call: TRBV7-9; j_call: TRBJ1-6; d_call: NA
cdr3_aa: CASRYGTGNTEAFF; cdr3_nt: TGCGCCAGCCGCTACGGGACAGGGAACACTGAAGCTTTCTTT; clone_size: NA; cdr3_length: 14; v_call: TRBV5-1; j_call: TRBJ1-1; d_call: TRBD1
cdr3_aa: CASSLGFKYEQYF; cdr3_nt: TGTGCCAGCAGTTTAGGGTTTAAGTACGAGCAGTACTTC; clone_size: NA; cdr3_length: 13; v_call: TRBV27; j_call: TRBJ2-7; d_call: NA
cdr3_aa: CASTGRINTGELFF; cdr3_nt: TGTGCCAGCACCGGAAGGATAAACACCGGGGAGCTGTTTTTT; clone_size: NA; cdr3_length: 14; v_call: TRBV2; j_call: TRBJ2-2; d_call: NA
cdr3_aa: CASGKDNEQFF; cdr3_nt: TGTGCCAGCGGTAAGGATAATGAGCAGTTCTTC; clone_size: NA; cdr3_length: 11; v_call: TRBV7-8; j_call: TRBJ2-1; d_call: NA
cdr3_aa: CASSWTGGSYEQYF; cdr3_nt: TGTGCCAGCAGTTGGACAGGTGGCAGCTACGAGCAGTACTTC; clone_size: once; cdr3_length: 14; v_call: TRBV27; j_call: TRBJ2-7; d_call: TRBD1
cdr3_aa: CASSIATEKLFF; cdr3_nt: TGTGCCAGTAGTATAGCCACTGAAAAACTGTTTTTT; clone_size: NA; cdr3_length: 12; v_call: TRBV19; j_call: TRBJ1-4; d_call: NA
cdr3_aa: CASSPFGGNTIYF; cdr3_nt: TGCGCCAGCAGCCCATTCGGGGGAAACACCATATATTTT; clone_size: NA; cdr3_length: 13; v_call: TRBV4-3; j_call: TRBJ1-3; d_call: NA
cdr3_aa: CSVVAGVGTGELFF; cdr3_nt: TGCAGCGTTGTGGCAGGGGTGGGCACCGGGGAGCTGTTTTTT; clone_size: NA; cdr3_length: 14; v_call: TRBV29-1; j_call: TRBJ2-2; d_call: NA
cdr3_aa: CASTSGGGGPSSYNEQFF; cdr3_nt: TGTGCCAGCACCTCGGGGGGCGGGGGCCCAAGCTCCTACAATGAGCAGTTCTTC; clone_size: NA; cdr3_length: 18; v_call: TRBV9; j_call: TRBJ2-1; d_call: NA
cdr3_aa: CASSPGRFYGYTF; cdr3_nt: TGTGCCAGCAGTCCGGGACGGTTCTATGGCTACACCTTC; clone_size: NA; cdr3_length: 13; v_call: TRBV27; j_call: TRBJ1-2; d_call: NA
cdr3_aa: CASAPSGGMETQYF; cdr3_nt: TGTGCTAGTGCCCCTAGCGGGGGTATGGAGACCCAGTACTTC; clone_size: NA; cdr3_length: 14; v_call: TRBV12-5; j_call: TRBJ2-5; d_call: TRBD2
cdr3_aa: CASRATSGHTGNYGYTF; cdr3_nt: TGTGCCAGCAGAGCCACGTCAGGGCACACCGGAAACTATGGCTACACCTTC; clone_size: NA; cdr3_length: 17; v_call: TRBV2; j_call: TRBJ1-2; d_call: NA
cdr3_aa: CASSDGTGDTDTQYF; cdr3_nt: TGTGCCAGCAGCGATGGGACAGGCGACACAGATACGCAGTATTTT; clone_size: NA; cdr3_length: 15; v_call: TRBV9; j_call: TRBJ2-3; d_call: TRBD1
cdr3_aa: CASSLGGGSYEQYF; cdr3_nt: TGTGCTAGCAGCTTGGGGGGGGGCTCCTACGAGCAGTACTTC; clone_size: NA; cdr3_length: 14; v_call: TRBV7-7; j_call: TRBJ2-7; d_call: TRBD2
cdr3_aa: CASSLGSEQFF; cdr3_nt: TGTGCCAGCAGTTTAGGGAGTGAGCAGTTCTTC; clone_size: NA; cdr3_length: 11; v_call: TRBV7-9; j_call: TRBJ2-1; d_call: NA
cdr3_aa: CASSTGQGGQPQHF; cdr3_nt: TGTGCCAGCAGTACCGGACAGGGCGGTCAGCCCCAGCATTTT; clone_size: NA; cdr3_length: 14; v_call: TRBV7-9; j_call: TRBJ1-5; d_call: TRBD1
cdr3_aa: CASSLAVGAGGPGEQFF; cdr3_nt: TGTGCCAGCAGCTTAGCCGTCGGAGCGGGGGGGCCCGGTGAGCAGTTCTTC; clone_size: once; cdr3_length: 17; v_call: TRBV7-9; j_call: TRBJ2-1; d_call: TRBD2
cdr3_aa: CASSETLDINSPLHF; cdr3_nt: TGTGCCAGCAGTGAGACCCTAGATATAAATTCACCCCTCCACTTT; clone_size: NA; cdr3_length: 15; v_call: TRBV6-1; j_call: TRBJ1-6; d_call: NA
cdr3_aa: CASSVSWDTQYF; cdr3_nt: TGTGCCAGCAGCGTTAGTTGGGATACGCAGTATTTT; clone_size: NA; cdr3_length: 12; v_call: TRBV9; j_call: TRBJ2-3; d_call: NA
cdr3_aa: CARDGNSGTEAFF; cdr3_nt: TGTGCCAGGGACGGGAACTCAGGGACTGAAGCTTTCTTT; clone_size: few; cdr3_length: 13; v_call: TRBV27; j_call: TRBJ1-1; d_call: NA
cdr3_aa: CAGKPGTGRPEFYGYTF; cdr3_nt: TGTGCCGGGAAACCCGGGACAGGGCGCCCAGAATTCTATGGCTACACCTTC; clone_size: NA; cdr3_length: 17; v_call: TRBV30; j_call: TRBJ1-2; d_call: TRBD1
cdr3_aa: CASSPGTMENNEQFF; cdr3_nt: TGTGCCAGCAGCCCCGGGACTATGGAGAACAATGAGCAGTTCTTC; clone_size: NA; cdr3_length: 15; v_call: TRBV6-4; j_call: TRBJ2-1; d_call: TRBD2
cdr3_aa: CASTVRSGELFF; cdr3_nt: TGTGCCAGCACCGTGAGGTCCGGGGAGCTGTTTTTT; clone_size: NA; cdr3_length: 12; v_call: TRBV2; j_call: TRBJ2-2; d_call: NA
cdr3_aa: CASSKPYEQYF; cdr3_nt: TGTGCCAGCAGTAAGCCCTACGAGCAGTACTTC; clone_size: NA; cdr3_length: 11; v_call: TRBV27; j_call: TRBJ2-7; d_call: NA
cdr3_aa: CASSLVGQSYEQYF; cdr3_nt: TGTGCCAGCAGCTTAGTGGGACAAAGCTACGAGCAGTACTTC; clone_size: NA; cdr3_length: 14; v_call: TRBV7-9; j_call: TRBJ2-7; d_call: NA